This T cell receptor beta chain was identified in a study of T cells in Graves' hyperthyroidism and ophthalmopathy. This CDR3 contains 14 residues. J lost 11 bases, V lost 5 bases, and 16 bases had no gene match. Germline V gives CDR1 DFQATT, CDR2 SNEGSKA (reference sequence). RNA transcripts were the template for amplifying TCR beta CDR3 regions. An initial round of RT-PCR targeting the TCR CDR3 relied on the HTBI primer set. TCRdb analysed the multiplex PCR reads with MiXCR anew, one entry per CDR3 protein. The sample lists about 680,000 distinct CDR3 sequences, 35% occurring once. The material sequenced was blood. The chain uses TRBV20-1 and TRBJ1-1; the match to TRBD1 covers 8 bases. The source of this sequence is a woman aged 40 to 55 with Graves' hyperthyroidism. DNA for the CDR3: TGCAGTGCTGAACCAGGGGGCGCGGACGGGGCCGCTTTCTTT. Amino acid sequence: CSAEPGGADGAAFF.